This TCR beta chain was identified in a study of beta chain features in type 1 diabetes. Looking at the study overall: Across every sample, roughly 100 million sorted cells were examined in total. Notes on the study in general: In every one of the four CD4+ subsets, TCRB CDR3s were moderately but significantly shorter in Type 1 diabetes patients.

Details on this clone: Its matching antigen is unknown.

The whole isolated RNA underwent reverse transcription, so sequencing captured expressed TCRB transcripts. Using immunoSEQ multiplex PCR, the repertoire was profiled, and TCRdb retains in-frame clones only, with some absent. Of 130,000 or so clones listed, approximately 9% are singletons. Germline values: CDR1 SNHLY, CDR2 FYNNEI. V shed 0 bases and J shed 5 bases, with 10 bases lying between them. The CDR3 is 15 amino acids. Source material: central memory CD4+ T cells from blood. The chain joins TRBV2 to TRBJ2-2; D possibly corresponds to TRBD2 (6 bases). This clonotype was obtained from a man younger than 40 with type 1 diabetes. The chain's CDR3 is CASSEALGGTGELFF. CDR3 DNA: TGTGCCAGCAGTGAAGCGCTTGGGGGGACCGGGGAGCTGTTTTTT.